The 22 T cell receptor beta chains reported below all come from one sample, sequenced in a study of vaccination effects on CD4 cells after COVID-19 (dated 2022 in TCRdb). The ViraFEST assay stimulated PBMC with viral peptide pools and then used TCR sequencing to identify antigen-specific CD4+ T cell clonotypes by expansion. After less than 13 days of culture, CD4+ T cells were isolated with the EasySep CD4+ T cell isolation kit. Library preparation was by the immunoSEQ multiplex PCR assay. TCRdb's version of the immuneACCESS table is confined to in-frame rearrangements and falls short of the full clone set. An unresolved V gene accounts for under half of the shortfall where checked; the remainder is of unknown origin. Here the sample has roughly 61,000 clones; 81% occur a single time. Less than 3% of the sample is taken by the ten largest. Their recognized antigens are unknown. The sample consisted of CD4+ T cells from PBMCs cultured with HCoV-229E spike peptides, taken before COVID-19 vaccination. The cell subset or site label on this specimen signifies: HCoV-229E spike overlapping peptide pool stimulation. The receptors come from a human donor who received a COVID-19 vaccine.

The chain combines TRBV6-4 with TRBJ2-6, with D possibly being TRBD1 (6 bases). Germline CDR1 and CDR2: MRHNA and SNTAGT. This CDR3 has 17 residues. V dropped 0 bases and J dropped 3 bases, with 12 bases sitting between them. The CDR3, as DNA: TGTGCCAGCAGTGACTCGCTGACAGGTAATGGGGCCAACGTCCTGACTTTC. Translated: CASSDSLTGNGANVLTF.

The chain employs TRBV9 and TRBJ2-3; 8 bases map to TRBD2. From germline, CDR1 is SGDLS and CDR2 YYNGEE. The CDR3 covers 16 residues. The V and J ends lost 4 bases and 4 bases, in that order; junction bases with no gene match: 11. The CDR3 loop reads CASSPPAGGSPDTQYF. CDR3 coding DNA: TGTGCCAGCAGCCCCCCGGCGGGGGGAAGTCCAGATACGCAGTATTTT.

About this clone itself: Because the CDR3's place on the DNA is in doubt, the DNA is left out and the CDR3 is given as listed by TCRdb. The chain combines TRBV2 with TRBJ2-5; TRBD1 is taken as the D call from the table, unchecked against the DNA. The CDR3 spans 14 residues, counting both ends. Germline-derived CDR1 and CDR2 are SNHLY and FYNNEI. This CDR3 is CASILGGQQETQYF.

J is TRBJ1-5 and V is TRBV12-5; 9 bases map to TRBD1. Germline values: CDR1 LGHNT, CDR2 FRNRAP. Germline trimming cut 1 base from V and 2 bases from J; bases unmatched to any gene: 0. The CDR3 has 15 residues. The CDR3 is CASGLGDRGNQPQHF. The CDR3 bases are TGTGCTAGTGGTTTGGGGGACAGGGGCAATCAGCCCCAGCATTTT.

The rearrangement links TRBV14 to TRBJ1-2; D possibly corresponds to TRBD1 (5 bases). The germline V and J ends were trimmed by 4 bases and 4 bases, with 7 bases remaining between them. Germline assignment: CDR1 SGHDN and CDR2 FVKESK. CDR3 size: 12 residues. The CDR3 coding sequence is TGTGCCAGCAGCCCCGGGACCTATGGCTACACCTTC. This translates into CASSPGTYGYTF.

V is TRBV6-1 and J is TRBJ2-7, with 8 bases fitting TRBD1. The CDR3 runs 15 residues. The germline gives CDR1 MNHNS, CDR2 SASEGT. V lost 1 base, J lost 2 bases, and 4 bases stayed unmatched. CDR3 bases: TGTGCCAGCAGTGAAGTTTGGACAGGGACCTACGAGCAGTACGTC. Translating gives CASSEVWTGTYEQYV.

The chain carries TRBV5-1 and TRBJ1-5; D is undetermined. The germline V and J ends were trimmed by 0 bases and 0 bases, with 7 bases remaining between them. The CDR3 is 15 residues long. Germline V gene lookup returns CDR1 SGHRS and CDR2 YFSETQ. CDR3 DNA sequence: TGCGCCAGCAGCTTGGACGGCGGTAGCAATCAGCCCCAGCATTTT. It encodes CASSLDGGSNQPQHF.

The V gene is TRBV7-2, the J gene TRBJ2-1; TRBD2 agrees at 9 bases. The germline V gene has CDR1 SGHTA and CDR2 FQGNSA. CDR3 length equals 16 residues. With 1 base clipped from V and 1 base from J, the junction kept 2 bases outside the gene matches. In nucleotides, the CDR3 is TGTGCCAGCAGCTTAGGGAGCGGGGGGTCCTACAATGAGCAGTTCTTC. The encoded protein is CASSLGSGGSYNEQFF.

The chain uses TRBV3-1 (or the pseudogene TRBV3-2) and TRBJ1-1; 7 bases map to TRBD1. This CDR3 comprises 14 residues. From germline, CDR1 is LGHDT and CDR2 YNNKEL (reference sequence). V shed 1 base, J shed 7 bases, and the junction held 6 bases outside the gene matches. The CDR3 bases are TGTGCCAGCAGCCAAGGGACAGGCTTCAATGAAGCTTTCTTT. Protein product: CASSQGTGFNEAFF.

CDR3 in amino acids: CSAGHGREVEAFF. The CDR3 nucleotides read TGCAGCGCCGGTCACGGGAGAGAGGTTGAAGCTTTCTTT. V usage is TRBV29-1 and J usage is TRBJ1-1; the D is unclear. Per germline, CDR1 SQVTM and CDR2 ANQGSEA. Trimming removed 7 bases from V and 7 bases from J, with 19 bases in between. The CDR3 spans 13 residues.

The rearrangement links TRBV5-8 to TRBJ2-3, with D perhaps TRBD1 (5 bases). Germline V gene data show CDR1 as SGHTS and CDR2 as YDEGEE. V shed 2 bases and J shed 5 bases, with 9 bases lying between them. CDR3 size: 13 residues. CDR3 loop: CASSFSGIDTQYF. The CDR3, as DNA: TGTGCCAGCAGCTTTTCAGGGATAGATACGCAGTATTTT.

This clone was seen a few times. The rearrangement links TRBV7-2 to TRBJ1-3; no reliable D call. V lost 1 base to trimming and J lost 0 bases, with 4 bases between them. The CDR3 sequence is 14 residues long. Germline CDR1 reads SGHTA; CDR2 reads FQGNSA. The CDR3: CASSLGPSGNTIYF. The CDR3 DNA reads TGTGCCAGCAGCTTAGGGCCCTCTGGAAACACCATATATTTT.

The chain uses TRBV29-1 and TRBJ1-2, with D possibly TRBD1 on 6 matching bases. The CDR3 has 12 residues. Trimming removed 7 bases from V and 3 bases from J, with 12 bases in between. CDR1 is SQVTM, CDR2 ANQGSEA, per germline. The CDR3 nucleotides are TGCAGCGGCGGACAGAACTACTATGGCTACACCTTC. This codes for CSGGQNYYGYTF.

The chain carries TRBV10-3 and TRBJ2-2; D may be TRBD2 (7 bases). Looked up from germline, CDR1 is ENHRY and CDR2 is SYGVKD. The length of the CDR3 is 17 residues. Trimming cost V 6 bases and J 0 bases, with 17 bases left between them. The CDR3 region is CAISRGGGSANTGELFF. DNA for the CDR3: TGTGCCATCAGCCGCGGCGGGGGCTCGGCGAACACCGGGGAGCTGTTTTTT.

CDR3 DNA: TGTGCCTGGGCCGGGACAGGGAGAAATGAAAAACTGTTTTTT. It codes for CAWAGTGRNEKLFF. The rearrangement joins TRBV30 to TRBJ1-4, with 9 bases aligning to TRBD1. The germline gives CDR1 GTSNPN, CDR2 SVGIG (reference sequence). This CDR3 spans 14 amino acids. J lost 5 bases, V lost 5 bases, and 6 bases had no gene match.

CDR3 sequence reads: CASSLAPGASGNTIYF. The CDR3 coding sequence is TGTGCCAGCAGCTTAGCCCCAGGGGCCTCTGGAAACACCATATATTTT. The chain is built from TRBV7-2 and TRBJ1-3, with a tentative D call TRBD1 (6 bases). Trimming cost V 0 bases and J 0 bases, with 9 bases left between them. Looked up from germline, CDR1 is SGHTA and CDR2 is FQGNSA. The CDR3 extends over 16 amino acids.

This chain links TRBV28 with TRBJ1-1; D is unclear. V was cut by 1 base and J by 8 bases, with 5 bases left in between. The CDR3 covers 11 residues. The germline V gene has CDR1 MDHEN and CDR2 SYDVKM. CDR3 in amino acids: CASSLSREAFF. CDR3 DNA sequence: TGTGCCAGCAGTTTATCCAGGGAAGCTTTCTTT.

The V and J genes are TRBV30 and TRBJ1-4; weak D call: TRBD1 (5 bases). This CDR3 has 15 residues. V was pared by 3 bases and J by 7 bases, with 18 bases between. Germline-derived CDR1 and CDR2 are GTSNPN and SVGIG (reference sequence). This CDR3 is CAWRASFHGGEKLFF. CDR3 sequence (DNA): TGTGCCTGGAGGGCAAGCTTTCACGGGGGTGAAAAACTGTTTTTT.

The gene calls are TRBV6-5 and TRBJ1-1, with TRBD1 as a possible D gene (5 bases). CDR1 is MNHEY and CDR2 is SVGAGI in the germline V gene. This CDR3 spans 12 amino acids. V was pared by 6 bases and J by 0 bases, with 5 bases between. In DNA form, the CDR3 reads TGTGCCAGCAGGACAGTGAACACTGAAGCTTTCTTT. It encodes CASRTVNTEAFF.

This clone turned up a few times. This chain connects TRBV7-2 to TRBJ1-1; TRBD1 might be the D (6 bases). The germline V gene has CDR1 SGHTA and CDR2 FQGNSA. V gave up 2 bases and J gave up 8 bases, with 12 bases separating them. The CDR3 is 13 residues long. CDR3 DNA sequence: TGTGCCAGCAGCTTAAGGACAGCCAAAGAAGCTTTCTTT. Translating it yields CASSLRTAKEAFF.

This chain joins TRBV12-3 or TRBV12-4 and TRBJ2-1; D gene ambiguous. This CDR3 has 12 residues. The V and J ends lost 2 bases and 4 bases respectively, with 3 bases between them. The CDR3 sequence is CASSLSYNEQFF. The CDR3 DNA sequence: TGTGCCAGCAGTTTAAGTTACAATGAGCAGTTCTTC.

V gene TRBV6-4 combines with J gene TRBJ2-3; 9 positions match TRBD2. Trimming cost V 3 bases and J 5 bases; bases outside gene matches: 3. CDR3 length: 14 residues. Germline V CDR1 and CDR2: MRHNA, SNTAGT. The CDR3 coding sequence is TGTGCCAGCAGTGAACAAGCGGGGGGAGATACGCAGTATTTT. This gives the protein CASSEQAGGDTQYF.